This T cell receptor (beta chain) was captured in a study of control samples from healthy donors and cancer patients. The table came from immunoSEQ multiplex PCR; TCRdb's copy has only in-frame clones and leaves some out. Of approximately 130,000 clones detected, around 87% appear once; the ten largest clones hold about 8.7%. Germline V lookup: CDR1 LNHDA, CDR2 SQIVND (reference sequence). Between the trimmed V and J ends, which lost 2 bases and 0 bases, there was a span of 7 bases. The CDR3 is 15 residues long. This TCR derives from a man aged 40-49 years in good health. The J gene is TRBJ1-4, the V gene TRBV19; D gene uncertain. Sequenced material: blood. The CDR3 DNA reads as TGTGCCAGTAGTATATCCCCCGCAACTAATGAAAAACTGTTTTTT. Amino acids: CASSISPATNEKLFF.